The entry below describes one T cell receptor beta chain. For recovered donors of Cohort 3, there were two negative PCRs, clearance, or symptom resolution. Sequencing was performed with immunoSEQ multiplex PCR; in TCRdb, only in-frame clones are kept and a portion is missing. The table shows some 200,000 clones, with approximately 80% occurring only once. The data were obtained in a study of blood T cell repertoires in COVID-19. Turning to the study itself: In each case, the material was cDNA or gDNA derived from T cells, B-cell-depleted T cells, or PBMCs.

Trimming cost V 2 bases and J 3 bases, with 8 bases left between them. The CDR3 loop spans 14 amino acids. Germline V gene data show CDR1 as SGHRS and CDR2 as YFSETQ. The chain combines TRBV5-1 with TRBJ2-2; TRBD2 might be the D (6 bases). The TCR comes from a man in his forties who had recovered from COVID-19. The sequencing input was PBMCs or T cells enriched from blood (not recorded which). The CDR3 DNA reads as TGCGCCAGCAGCTTCTCTAGCGACACCGGGGAGCTGTTTTTT. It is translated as CASSFSSDTGELFF.